The 10 T cell receptor beta chains listed next were all sequenced from one sample in a study of blood T cell repertoires in COVID-19. Method: immunoSEQ multiplex PCR; TCRdb's copy keeps in-frame clones and lacks some. The sample carries 120,000 to 150,000 clones, around 83% recorded once. The specimen was peripheral blood. The origin of the receptors is a woman aged 80 or over with acute or convalescent COVID-19.

This clone appeared a few times. V gene TRBV19 combines with J gene TRBJ1-2, with no clear D. Trimming removed 6 bases from V and 5 bases from J, with 22 bases in between. Germline CDR1 LNHDA, CDR2 SQIVND (reference sequence). This CDR3 has 16 residues. The CDR3 sequence: CASSKTRQPSPYGYTF. In nucleotides, the CDR3 is TGTGCCAGTAGCAAAACTCGACAACCTAGCCCTTATGGCTACACCTTC.

The genes are TRBV5-1 and TRBJ2-1; 9 nucleotides align to TRBD2. The CDR3 is 15 residues long. Germline V gives CDR1 SGHRS, CDR2 YFSETQ. The J segment lost 8 bases and the V segment lost 2 bases, leaving 8 bases of the junction unmatched. The CDR3 DNA sequence: TGCGCCAGCAGCTTACTAAGCGGGAGGTTCTATGAGCAGTTCTTC. Protein sequence: CASSLLSGRFYEQFF.

The genes are TRBV4-1 and TRBJ2-1; 11 bases map to TRBD1. V lost 4 bases, J lost 7 bases, and 9 bases stayed unmatched. This CDR3 contains 16 residues. Germline V gene lookup returns CDR1 MGHRA and CDR2 YSYEKL. CDR3 bases: TGCGCCAGCAGCCCGCGGGGGACAGGGGGGAGGAATGAGCAGTTCTTC. As protein: CASSPRGTGGRNEQFF.

The chain carries TRBV21-1 and TRBJ1-2. TRBV21-1 is a known pseudogene. The CDR3 spans 13 residues. The DNA for the CDR3 is TGTGCCAGCAGCAAAAACGGGAACTATGGCTACACCTTC. Protein: CASSKNGNYGYTF.

The V gene is TRBV28, the J gene TRBJ2-4, with D tentatively TRBD1 (6 bases). Germline-derived CDR1 and CDR2 are MDHEN and SYDVKM. This CDR3 comprises 14 residues. Trimming shortened V by 4 bases and J by 6 bases, and 13 bases separated the two germline ends. In DNA form, the CDR3 reads TGTGCCAGCAGTTCGGACAGAGGCATAAACATTCAGTACTTC. Protein product: CASSSDRGINIQYF.

The V and J genes are TRBV5-6 and TRBJ2-1; perhaps TRBD1 as D (5 bases). Germline-derived CDR1 and CDR2 are SGHDT and YYEEEE. This CDR3 region has 16 residues. V was shortened by 4 bases and J by 0 bases, with 14 bases between the two germline ends. CDR3 nucleotide sequence: TGTGCCAGCAGCCCCCAAAGGGGATACTCCTACAATGAGCAGTTCTTC. It is translated as CASSPQRGYSYNEQFF.

This CDR3 is CAWSVASGNEQFF. The CDR3 DNA reads TGTGCCTGGAGTGTTGCTAGCGGGAATGAGCAGTTCTTC. J is TRBJ2-1 and V is TRBV30; 8 bases align to TRBD2. The CDR3 consists of 13 residues. In germline, CDR1 is GTSNPN, CDR2 SVGIG (reference sequence). V lost 0 bases to trimming and J lost 7 bases; unmatched junction nucleotides: 2.

The chain carries TRBV4-1 and TRBJ1-6; no reliable D call. Between the trimmed V and J ends, which lost 2 bases and 7 bases, there was a span of 9 bases. Germline V CDR1 and CDR2: MGHRA, YSYEKL. There are 14 residues in the CDR3. This CDR3 reads CASSQLGGNSPLHF. Written as DNA, the CDR3 is TGCGCCAGCAGCCAATTGGGAGGGAATTCACCCCTCCACTTT.

The rearrangement uses TRBV7-2 and TRBJ1-1; D gene uncertain. The V gene lost 2 bases and the J gene lost 1 base, with 5 bases spanning the gap. The germline gives CDR1 SGHTA, CDR2 FQGNSA. This CDR3 comprises 13 residues. This CDR3 is CASSLLPNTEAFF. The DNA for the CDR3 is TGTGCCAGCAGCTTACTCCCGAACACTGAAGCTTTCTTT. The full variable domain, its missing parts supplied by reference TRBV7-2 and TRBJ1-1, is GAGVSQSPSNKVTEKGKDVELRCDPISGHTALYWYRQSLGQGLEFLIYFQGNSAPDKSGLPSDRFSAERTGGSVSTLTIQRTQQEDSAVYLCASSLLPNTEAFFGQGTRLTVV.

V gene TRBV4-1 combines with J gene TRBJ2-7; TRBD2 matches 14 bases. V lost 4 bases and J lost 1; bases outside the gene matches: 9. Germline lookup yields CDR1 MGHRA and CDR2 YSYEKL. This CDR3 has 18 residues. DNA of the CDR3: TGCGCCAGCAGCCGGATGACTAGCGGGGGGGCGGCATCCTACGAGCAGTACTTC. Protein sequence: CASSRMTSGGAASYEQYF.